What follows are 25 T cell receptor beta chains derived from one specimen sequenced in a study of control samples from healthy donors and cancer patients. Only in-frame clones appear in the TCRdb table, and some are missing; sequencing was by immunoSEQ multiplex PCR. Of around 80,000 clones in the sample, approximately 90% are singletons; the top ten hold 5% to 7%. The sequenced material came from blood. The receptors originated from a woman aged 50 to 60 in good health.

The count of this clone is one. V is TRBV5-1 and J is TRBJ2-1; D is unresolved. Trimming left V 2 bases short and J 5 bases short, with 5 bases between. Germline CDR1 SGHRS, CDR2 YFSETQ. The CDR3 consists of 12 residues. CDR3 DNA: TGCGCCAGCAGCTTTTTGGACAATGAGCAGTTCTTC. This encodes CASSFLDNEQFF.

This chain links TRBV5-4 with TRBJ2-2; D may be TRBD2 (5 bases). Trimming pared 2 bases from V and 4 bases from J, leaving 15 bases between. The CDR3 covers 16 residues. CDR1 is SGHNT and CDR2 is YYREEE in the germline V gene (reference sequence). CDR3 sequence: CASSFLRTEGTGELFF. Written as DNA, the CDR3 is TGTGCCAGCAGCTTTCTCCGGACTGAAGGCACCGGGGAGCTGTTTTTT.

V gene TRBV21-1 combines with J gene TRBJ1-5. TRBV21-1 is assigned pseudogene status. This CDR3 has 17 amino acids. This CDR3 is CASSKEGRWHSNQPQHF. In DNA form, the CDR3 reads TGTGCCAGCAGCAAAGAAGGGCGGTGGCATAGCAATCAGCCCCAGCATTTT.

This chain connects TRBV2 to TRBJ1-6, with 9 bases identical to TRBD1. Trimming cost V 5 bases and J 7 bases; bases outside gene matches: 6. Per germline, CDR1 SNHLY and CDR2 FYNNEI. The CDR3 runs to 15 residues. In DNA, the CDR3 is TGTGCCAGCAGTTTACAGGGGGCGGGAAATTCACCCCTCCACTTT. It encodes CASSLQGAGNSPLHF.

The J gene is TRBJ2-2, the V gene TRBV3-1 (or the pseudogene TRBV3-2); unclear D gene. The V end lost 0 bases, the J end lost 5 bases, and 10 bases lay between the germline ends. The CDR3 sequence is 15 residues long. CDR1 is LGHDT, CDR2 YNNKEL, per germline (reference sequence). CDR3 loop: CASSQDGGFTGELFF. In nucleotides, the CDR3 is TGTGCCAGCAGCCAAGATGGTGGGTTTACCGGGGAGCTGTTTTTT.

The chain is built from TRBV29-1 and TRBJ2-1; D unresolved. V was pared by 4 bases and J by 4 bases, with 11 bases between. The CDR3 sequence is 13 residues long. CDR1 SQVTM and CDR2 ANQGSEA come from the germline V gene. CDR3: CSVVDADYNEQFF. Here the CDR3 DNA reads TGCAGCGTTGTTGACGCGGATTACAATGAGCAGTTCTTC.

This chain connects TRBV5-1 to TRBJ2-7; 10 bases map to TRBD2. Germline V CDR1 and CDR2: SGHRS, YFSETQ. This CDR3 is 16 amino acids long. The ends lost 2 bases at V and 0 bases at J; junction bases unmatched: 5. CDR3 sequence reads: CASSLAGGLLSYEQYF. Written as DNA, the CDR3 is TGCGCCAGCAGCTTAGCGGGGGGGCTACTCTCCTACGAGCAGTACTTC.

The chain has TRBV5-6 and TRBJ2-1; D is possibly TRBD2 (7 bases). The V end was cut by 6 bases, the J end by 4 bases, with 20 bases between. Germline V gives CDR1 SGHDT, CDR2 YYEEEE. The CDR3 consists of 16 residues. CDR3: CASTRSGGGRYNEQFF. The CDR3 DNA follows: TGTGCCAGCACGCGCAGTGGCGGGGGCCGGTACAATGAGCAGTTCTTC.

The sample holds one count of this clone. The rearrangement uses TRBV19 and TRBJ1-5; D may be TRBD1 (6 bases). In germline, CDR1 is LNHDA, CDR2 SQIVND (reference sequence). Trimming took off 8 bases at V and 4 bases at J, with 15 bases between the two ends. CDR3 length equals 14 residues. The CDR3 DNA sequence: TGTGCCAGTGGAAGTCAGGGGTTGAATCAGCCCCAGCATTTT. Its translation: CASGSQGLNQPQHF.

The chain recombines TRBV19 with TRBJ2-5; TRBD1 is a possible D gene (5 bases). CDR1 LNHDA and CDR2 SQIVND come from the germline V gene (reference sequence). Deletions cut 3 bases from V and 1 base from J, with 15 bases between. This CDR3 has 16 amino acids. CDR3 in DNA: TGTGCCAGTAGTATGGCGACAAGGGGTGCCCAAGAGACCCAGTACTTC. This sequence encodes CASSMATRGAQETQYF.

The genes are TRBV7-2 and TRBJ2-7; the match to TRBD1 covers 9 bases. Germline CDR1 reads SGHTA; CDR2 reads FQGNSA. Trimming cost V 5 bases and J 6 bases; bases outside gene matches: 5. The CDR3 spans 13 residues. CDR3 DNA: TGTGCCAGCAGCCAGGACAGGGGAAGCGAGCAGTACTTC. Translated, it gives CASSQDRGSEQYF.

This rearrangement joins TRBV5-1 to TRBJ1-3; D may be TRBD1 (5 bases). CDR3 size: 19 residues. CDR1 SGHRS and CDR2 YFSETQ come from the germline V gene. The V and J ends lost 3 bases and 3 bases respectively, with 25 bases between them. The CDR3 spells CASSSHPGSSQADGNTIYF. The DNA for the CDR3 is TGCGCCAGCAGCTCCCACCCAGGGTCCTCCCAGGCTGATGGAAACACCATATATTTT.

A few counts support this clone. The genes are TRBV5-4 and TRBJ2-3; 11 bases agree with TRBD1. The trim removed 0 bases at V and 7 bases at J, leaving 4 bases unmatched. The CDR3 is 15 residues long. Germline assignment: CDR1 SGHNT and CDR2 YYREEE (reference sequence). CDR3 region: CASSLGTGGGNTQYF. As DNA, the CDR3 is TGTGCCAGCAGCTTGGGGACAGGGGGCGGTAATACGCAGTATTTT.

The chain joins TRBV12-1 to TRBJ1-5. TRBV12-1 is an annotated pseudogene. This CDR3 has 14 amino acids. This CDR3 is CASSLGGRYQPQHF. The CDR3 DNA follows: TGTGCCAGCAGCTTGGGGGGGCGGTATCAGCCCCAGCATTTT.

The rearrangement joins TRBV7-2 to TRBJ1-2; 8 bases are a match to TRBD1. The CDR3 length is 16 residues. The trim removed 3 bases at V and 3 bases at J, leaving 9 bases unmatched. CDR1 is SGHTA, CDR2 FQGNSA, per germline. Here the CDR3 reads CASSLVSGGRDYGYTF. Written as DNA, the CDR3 is TGTGCCAGCAGCTTGGTATCAGGGGGCCGGGACTATGGCTACACCTTC.

This chain uses TRBV7-2 with TRBJ2-1; the D is unclear. The CDR3 totals 15 residues. The V gene's germline CDR1 is SGHTA and CDR2 FQGNSA. Trimming shortened V by 5 bases and J by 8 bases, and 19 bases separated the two germline ends. The CDR3 sequence is CASSLQSPLYDEQFF. The CDR3 DNA is TGTGCCAGCAGCCTCCAAAGCCCGTTATACGATGAGCAGTTCTTC.

The chain is built from TRBV12-5 and TRBJ2-3, with D unresolved. CDR1 and CDR2 (germline): LGHNT, FRNRAP. This CDR3 has 13 amino acids. Trimming left V 3 bases short and J 3 bases short, with 7 bases between. The chain's CDR3 is CASGFWGTDTQYF. Written as DNA, the CDR3 is TGTGCTAGTGGTTTCTGGGGAACAGATACGCAGTATTTT.

V is TRBV6-2 or TRBV6-3 and J is TRBJ2-3; D remains unclear. CDR1 MNHEY and CDR2 SVGEGT come from the germline V gene. The CDR3 totals 13 residues. Deletions cut 5 bases from V and 4 bases from J, with 10 bases between. For the CDR3, the DNA is TGTGCCAGCAGTGTTCGTTTGGCAGATACGCAGTATTTT. The encoded protein is CASSVRLADTQYF.

The chain joins TRBV6-5 to TRBJ1-2, with 7 bases that match TRBD1. V lost 6 bases and J lost 3; bases outside the gene matches: 10. CDR1 is MNHEY, CDR2 SVGAGI, per germline. This CDR3 is built from 15 residues. The DNA of the CDR3 is TGTGCCAGCAGCCAAAAGGGACAGCCGGACTATGGCTACACCTTC. Its protein product is CASSQKGQPDYGYTF.

The chain uses TRBV27 and TRBJ2-7, with a weak D call TRBD2 (7 bases). V was pared by 5 bases and J by 3 bases, with 14 bases between. CDR3 size: 14 residues. Germline loops: CDR1 MNHEY, CDR2 SMNVEV (reference sequence). The CDR3 here is CASSSRGALYEQYF. The CDR3 DNA follows: TGTGCCAGCAGTAGTCGGGGGGCCCTCTACGAGCAGTACTTC.

The chain couples TRBV20-1 to TRBJ2-7; D possibly corresponds to TRBD1 (6 bases). The germline V and J ends were trimmed by 6 bases and 4 bases, with 10 bases remaining between them. The germline gives CDR1 DFQATT, CDR2 SNEGSKA (reference sequence). The CDR3 spans 11 residues. The CDR3 DNA reads as TGCAGTGCGGGGGCTCGGTACGAGCAGTACTTC. Its protein is CSAGARYEQYF.

This clone has more than one count but fewer than ten. The rearrangement uses TRBV5-5 and TRBJ1-5; D is unresolved. V was shortened by 2 bases and J by 3 bases, with 9 bases between the two germline ends. There are 14 residues in the CDR3. CDR1 SGHKS and CDR2 YYEKEE come from the germline V gene (reference sequence). DNA of the CDR3: TGTGCCAGCAGCTTAGGGCAGCACAATCAGCCCCAGCATTTT. It encodes CASSLGQHNQPQHF.

This chain uses TRBV3-1 (or the pseudogene TRBV3-2) with TRBJ2-1; 8 bases are a match to TRBD1. V gave up 4 bases and J gave up 1 base; unmatched junction bases: 3. CDR3 length: 15 residues. Germline V gene lookup returns CDR1 LGHDT and CDR2 YNNKEL (reference sequence). CDR3: CASSLGQGSYNEQFF. In DNA, the CDR3 is TGTGCCAGCAGCCTAGGACAGGGTTCCTACAATGAGCAGTTCTTC.

This chain links TRBV4-1 with TRBJ1-2; the match to TRBD1 covers 12 bases. Germline CDR1 and CDR2: MGHRA and YSYEKL. The junction had 2 bases not matched to a gene; V was cut back by 0 bases and J by 6 bases. The CDR3 covers 15 residues. The chain's CDR3 is CASSQDGDRGHGYTF. CDR3 sequence (DNA): TGCGCCAGCAGCCAAGATGGGGACAGGGGGCATGGCTACACCTTC.

The rearrangement joins TRBV7-6 to TRBJ2-7; either TRBD1 or TRBD2 may fit D (5 bases each). CDR3 size: 15 residues. With 6 bases removed from V and 0 bases from J, the gap between germline ends came to 15 bases. CDR1 and CDR2 from the germline V gene are SGHVS and FNYEAQ. In nucleotides, the CDR3 is TGTGCCAGCAGTAGGGACCGACGGGGCTCCTACGAGCAGTACTTC. As protein: CASSRDRRGSYEQYF. Using reference TRBV7-6 and TRBJ2-7 for the parts outside the CDR3, the full variable domain is GAGVSQSPRYKVTKRGQDVALRCDPISGHVSLYWYRQALGQGPEFLTYFNYEAQQDKSGLPNDRFSAERPEGSISTLTIQRTEQRDSAMYRCASSRDRRGSYEQYFGPGTRLTVT.